The 25 T cell receptor beta chains listed next were all sequenced from one sample in a study of T cells after yellow fever vaccination. TCRdb processed the 5' RACE reads anew with MiXCR; each CDR3 protein has one entry. Of 240,000 or so distinct CDR3 sequences in the sample, 6.5% to 8.5% were seen once. The material was CD4+ T cells sorted from PBMCs, obtained 15 days after the yellow fever booster vaccination. The receptors were gathered from a young man who received the YFV17D yellow fever vaccine.

The chain has TRBV18 and TRBJ2-4; D gene ambiguous. CDR3 length: 16 amino acids. V lost 0 bases to trimming and J lost 0 bases, with 9 bases between them. From germline, CDR1 is KGHSH and CDR2 LQKENI. CDR3 coding DNA: TGTGCCAGCTCACCACCGGGCGCGCTAGCCAAAAACATTCAGTACTTC. This sequence encodes CASSPPGALAKNIQYF.

The sample holds many counts of this clonotype. The chain uses TRBV5-1 and TRBJ2-5, with TRBD1 as a possible D gene (5 bases). Germline CDR1 SGHRS, CDR2 YFSETQ. This CDR3 is 14 amino acids long. Trimming removed 0 bases from V and 5 bases from J, with 11 bases in between. This CDR3 is CASSLAPGWETQYF. In nucleotides, the CDR3 is TGCGCCAGCAGCTTGGCCCCAGGGTGGGAGACCCAGTACTTC. Variable domain in full (rest from reference TRBV5-1 and TRBJ2-5): KAGVTQTPRYLIKTRGQQVTLSCSPISGHRSVSWYQQTPGQGLQFLFEYFSETQRNKGNFPGRFSGRQFSNSRSEMNVSTLELGDSALYLCASSLAPGWETQYFGPGTRLLVL.

This clonotype was recorded many times. The chain recombines TRBV7-9 with TRBJ2-2; 11 bases match TRBD2. CDR1 and CDR2 (germline): SEHNR, FQNEAQ (reference sequence). The CDR3 spans 16 residues. J lost 4 bases, V lost 1 base, and 2 bases had no gene match. This chain's CDR3 is CASSLGLAGPTGELFF. The CDR3 DNA sequence: TGTGCCAGCAGCTTAGGACTAGCGGGACCCACCGGGGAGCTGTTTTTT.

The rearrangement uses TRBV20-1 and TRBJ2-7; D is undetermined. This CDR3 region has 13 residues. V shed 6 bases and J shed 0 bases, with 12 bases lying between them. CDR1 and CDR2 (germline): DFQATT, SNEGSKA (reference sequence). The CDR3 nucleotides read TGCAGTGCGATGGTTTGGGACTCCTACGAGCAGTACTTC. This translates into CSAMVWDSYEQYF.

The chain's CDR3 is CASSLLQGKDTQYF. CDR3 DNA: TGTGCCAGCAGCTTACTGCAGGGCAAAGATACGCAGTATTTT. The genes are TRBV7-9 and TRBJ2-3; a weak D match, TRBD1 (5 bases). Deletions cut 2 bases from V and 5 bases from J, with 11 bases between. The germline gives CDR1 SEHNR, CDR2 FQNEAQ (reference sequence). The CDR3 is 14 amino acids.

The chain is built from TRBV20-1 and TRBJ1-1; 9 positions match TRBD1. V dropped 5 bases and J dropped 4; count of bases not matched to a gene: 14. The CDR3 is 16 residues long. CDR1 is DFQATT, CDR2 SNEGSKA, per germline (reference sequence). The CDR3 is CSAWDRVKGFGTEAFF. CDR3 in DNA: TGCAGTGCTTGGGACAGGGTGAAAGGGTTTGGCACTGAAGCTTTCTTT.

In its sample, this clonotype was seen a few times. This chain uses TRBV25-1 with TRBJ2-7; D possibly corresponds to TRBD2 (6 bases). V lost 3 bases and J lost 3, with 9 bases in between. Germline loops: CDR1 MGHDK, CDR2 SYGVNS. The CDR3 is made up of 13 amino acids. The CDR3 protein is CASSEGGGYEQYF. CDR3 in DNA: TGTGCCAGCAGTGAGGGGGGAGGCTACGAGCAGTACTTC.

J is TRBJ2-3 and V is TRBV20-1; TRBD1 might be the D (6 bases). The V end lost 8 bases, the J end lost 1 base, and 19 bases lay between the germline ends. This CDR3 spans 15 amino acids. Germline-derived CDR1 and CDR2 are DFQATT and SNEGSKA (reference sequence). The CDR3 region has the DNA TGCAGTACCGAAGAGCCCGCAGGGGGCACAGATACGCAGTATTTT. It specifies CSTEEPAGGTDTQYF.

This clonotype was recorded many times. Here the CDR3 DNA reads TGCGCCAGCAGCTTGGTGGGCGGGGGAGAGACCCAGTACTTC. This sequence encodes CASSLVGGGETQYF. V gene TRBV5-1 combines with J gene TRBJ2-5; 7 bases map to TRBD2. The CDR3 is 14 residues long. V shed 0 bases and J 4 bases; nucleotides not matched to a gene: 3. The germline gives CDR1 SGHRS, CDR2 YFSETQ.

This clonotype was counted only a few times. The chain recombines TRBV21-1 with TRBJ2-6. TRBV21-1 is recorded as a pseudogene. CDR3 length: 15 residues. CDR3: CASSCRFSGANVLTF. The CDR3 nucleotides are TGTGCCAGCAGCTGCAGGTTCTCTGGGGCCAACGTCCTGACTTTC.

This clonotype showed up many times. The chain combines TRBV7-2 with TRBJ2-2; no reliable D call. Trimming pared 3 bases from V and 6 bases from J, leaving 8 bases between. The length of the CDR3 is 13 residues. Germline V gene lookup returns CDR1 SGHTA and CDR2 FQGNSA. The CDR3 protein is CASSFRRPGELFF. Written as DNA, the CDR3 is TGTGCCAGCAGCTTTCGCCGGCCCGGGGAGCTGTTTTTT.

The CDR3 here is CAISESGGLSTDTQYF. In nucleotides, the CDR3 is TGTGCCATCAGTGAGTCGGGCGGCCTTAGCACAGATACGCAGTATTTT. The V and J genes are TRBV10-3 and TRBJ2-3; D call uncertain. The germline V gene has CDR1 ENHRY and CDR2 SYGVKD. The CDR3 contains 16 residues. V dropped 0 bases and J dropped 0 bases, with 10 bases sitting between them.

This clonotype appeared a few times. This chain joins TRBV7-2 and TRBJ2-7; D ambiguous. This CDR3 has 12 residues. Trimming stripped 4 bases from V and 7 bases from J, with 11 bases between. Germline-derived CDR1 and CDR2 are SGHTA and FQGNSA. The CDR3 region is CASSYTAWEQYF. In DNA form, the CDR3 reads TGTGCCAGCAGCTACACAGCGTGGGAGCAGTACTTC.

CDR3 region: CASSPSREGVYEQYF. For the CDR3, the DNA is TGTGCCAGCTCACCAAGCCGGGAGGGGGTCTACGAGCAGTACTTC. J is TRBJ2-7 and V is TRBV18; TRBD2 agrees at 8 bases. The germline V gene has CDR1 KGHSH and CDR2 LQKENI. This CDR3 has 15 amino acids. The V and J ends lost 2 bases and 3 bases, in that order; junction bases with no gene match: 6.

CDR3 sequence reads: CASSLAPGSNEKLFF. The DNA of the CDR3 is TGTGCCAGCAGCTTGGCCCCAGGGTCTAATGAAAAACTGTTTTTT. This chain joins TRBV11-2 and TRBJ1-4; D may be TRBD1 (5 bases). The CDR3 is 15 residues long. Germline CDR1 SGHAT, CDR2 FQNNGV. V was trimmed by 3 bases and J by 3 bases, leaving 11 bases between them. The complete variable domain, with remaining parts taken from reference TRBV11-2 and TRBJ1-4, reads EAGVAQSPRYKIIEKRQSVAFWCNPISGHATLYWYQQILGQGPKLLIQFQNNGVVDDSQLPKDRFSAERLKGVDSTLKIQPAKLEDSAVYLCASSLAPGSNEKLFFGSGTQLSVL.

The chain has TRBV5-4 and TRBJ2-7; possibly TRBD1 for D (5 bases). This CDR3 region has 15 residues. The germline V and J ends were trimmed by 4 bases and 0 bases, with 14 bases remaining between them. CDR1 and CDR2 from the germline V gene are SGHNT and YYREEE (reference sequence). CDR3 sequence: CASSGAGPSSYEQYF. In nucleotides, the CDR3 is TGTGCCAGCAGCGGGGCAGGACCGAGCTCCTACGAGCAGTACTTC.

J is TRBJ2-1 and V is TRBV7-2; D is unresolved. V was trimmed by 4 bases and J by 8 bases, leaving 9 bases between them. This CDR3 has 12 residues. Looked up from germline, CDR1 is SGHTA and CDR2 is FQGNSA. This CDR3 reads CASSSSPDEQFF. CDR3 in DNA: TGTGCCAGCAGCTCATCCCCTGATGAGCAGTTCTTC.

The J gene is TRBJ2-5, the V gene TRBV3-1, with a possible D match to TRBD1 (6 bases). Germline V lookup: CDR1 LGHDT, CDR2 YNNKEL (reference sequence). Trimming left V 1 base short and J 4 bases short, with 16 bases between. The CDR3 runs to 16 residues. CDR3 bases: TGTGCCAGCAGCCAAGGCCCTTACAGGGAGCGAGAGACCCAGTACTTC. Its protein product is CASSQGPYRERETQYF.

This clonotype has only a few counts. The chain has TRBV18 and TRBJ2-7, with 13 nucleotides matching TRBD2. The CDR3 spans 16 residues. J gave up 4 bases and V 4 bases, and 7 bases lay outside the gene matches. From germline, CDR1 is KGHSH and CDR2 LQKENI. CDR3 in DNA: TGTGCCAGCTCACGTTCTCCGGGACTAGCGGGATACGAGCAGTACTTC. Protein sequence: CASSRSPGLAGYEQYF.

This clonotype turned up a few times. This chain joins TRBV7-2 and TRBJ2-4; TRBD2 matches at 8 bases. The CDR3 consists of 14 residues. V trimming: 8 bases; J trimming: 5 bases; junction bases outside the gene matches: 8. CDR1 is SGHTA and CDR2 is FQGNSA in the germline V gene. The CDR3 loop is CASSTGRGENIQYF. In DNA, the CDR3 is TGTGCCAGCTCGACCGGGAGGGGGGAAAACATTCAGTACTTC.

This sequence joins TRBV9 and TRBJ2-3, with 9 bases aligning to TRBD2. Unmatched junction bases numbered 9, after V lost 4 bases and J lost 0 bases. Germline V CDR1 and CDR2: SGDLS, YYNGEE. The CDR3 is made up of 17 amino acids. CDR3 DNA sequence: TGTGCCAGCAGCCAGACGGGGACTAGCAAGAGCACAGATACGCAGTATTTT. Its protein is CASSQTGTSKSTDTQYF.

This clonotype was picked up a small number of times. The chain joins TRBV4-3 to TRBJ2-7; 10 bases are shared with TRBD2. Germline CDR1 is LGHNA and CDR2 is YSLEER. CDR3 length equals 15 residues. The J segment lost 6 bases and the V segment lost 4 bases, leaving 9 bases of the junction unmatched. The CDR3 region has the DNA TGCGCCAGCAGCCCTCGGCTAGCGGGAGCACTCGAGCAGTACTTC. As protein: CASSPRLAGALEQYF.

This clonotype has a handful of counts. The chain employs TRBV20-1 and TRBJ2-3; 7 nucleotides align to TRBD2. From germline, CDR1 is DFQATT and CDR2 SNEGSKA (reference sequence). The CDR3 runs 14 residues. J lost 2 bases, V lost 3 bases, and 5 bases had no gene match. The CDR3 nucleotides read TGCAGTGCTAGGGTGCGGGAGAACACAGATACGCAGTATTTT. It is translated as CSARVRENTDTQYF.

This clonotype has at least ten counts. The V call is TRBV7-2, the J call TRBJ2-1; 11 positions agree with TRBD2. V lost 4 bases, J lost 3 bases, and 2 bases stayed unmatched. Germline assignment: CDR1 SGHTA and CDR2 FQGNSA. The CDR3 contains 15 residues. CDR3 in amino acids: CASSSTSGNYNEQFF. CDR3 in DNA: TGTGCCAGCAGCTCGACTAGCGGGAACTACAATGAGCAGTTCTTC.

This clonotype appeared a few times. The V and J genes are TRBV7-2 and TRBJ2-4, with 7 bases that match TRBD2. This CDR3 spans 16 amino acids. Trimming removed 3 bases from V and 1 base from J; junction bases left unmatched: 6. CDR1 SGHTA and CDR2 FQGNSA come from the germline V gene. CDR3 region: CASSFRGGSAKNIQYF. CDR3 coding DNA: TGTGCCAGCAGCTTCCGAGGCGGGAGCGCCAAAAACATTCAGTACTTC.